These T cell receptor beta chains were read from a single sample in a study of blood T cells in healthy people across ages. TCRdb re-called the 5' RACE reads with MiXCR, one entry per CDR3 protein. The repertoire holds approximately 830,000 distinct CDR3 sequences, with approximately 65% as singletons. The sequenced sample was blood. The receptors stem from a young man in good health. CDR3s include the opening cysteine and the closing phenylalanine or tryptophan. A D gene is named only where the DNA matches it firmly. The size of a clone is reported for some rows only, either as once, few or many, or as a class for expanded clones.

CDR3 DNA,CDR3 protein,clone size,J gene,D gene,V gene
TGTGCCAGCAGCCAACTGGAAGCGGGGGGGGCGGAGACCCAGTACTTC,CASSQLEAGGAETQYF,few,TRBJ2-5,TRBD2,TRBV4-2
TGTGCCAGCAGTAACGGACCTGGGCAGTACTTC,CASSNGPGQYF,NA,TRBJ2-5,NA,TRBV6-1
TGCGCCAGCAGCCCCGGACAAGGAGGGTACTATGGCTACACCTTC,CASSPGQGGYYGYTF,once,TRBJ1-2,NA,TRBV5-1
TGCAGTGCTGTTCGAGGAGCTGCTCAAGAGACCCAGTACTTC,CSAVRGAAQETQYF,NA,TRBJ2-5,NA,TRBV20-1
TGTGCCAGCAGTTTCCCAGCTCTGGGACAGGGGAATTACGAGCAGTACTTC,CASSFPALGQGNYEQYF,NA,TRBJ2-7,TRBD1,TRBV6-2/TRBV6-3
TGTGCCAGCAGCTTAACGGGGCAGGGGGCTTACAATGAGCAGTTCTTC,CASSLTGQGAYNEQFF,NA,TRBJ2-1,TRBD1,TRBV7-3
TGTGCCAGCAGTTACGGGCTAGCGGCTAGCTCCTACGAGCAGTACTTC,CASSYGLAASSYEQYF,NA,TRBJ2-7,TRBD2,TRBV6-2/TRBV6-3
TGTGCCAGCAGCCCGGACAGGGGTATAGGCTACACCTTC,CASSPDRGIGYTF,once,TRBJ1-2,TRBD1,TRBV28
TGCGCCAGCAGTGACCTGCTGACGGGGGGGCGGTCAGATACGCAGTATTTT,CASSDLLTGGRSDTQYF,NA,TRBJ2-3,TRBD2,TRBV10-2
TGCAGCGTTGAGGGGCCCGGACAGGGTCGGGCCCAGTACTTC,CSVEGPGQGRAQYF,NA,TRBJ2-5,TRBD1,TRBV29-1